Listed below are T cell receptor beta chains from one sample, sequenced in a study of blood T cell repertoires in COVID-19. Sequenced by immunoSEQ multiplex PCR; TCRdb stores in-frame clones only, minus some. The table has fewer than 300,000 clones, approximately 83% seen once. The sample comprised PBMCs or T cells enriched from blood (not recorded which). The receptors come from a woman aged 25-40 years who had recovered from COVID-19. The CDR3 runs from the conserved cysteine through the conserved F or W. The D gene is left open where the match is weak. Clone size appears in some rows only: once, few, many, or a class for an expanded clone.

J: TRBJ2-7
size: -
D: TRBD2
length: 15
V: TRBV7-9
CDR3: CASSLEASGVYEQYF
DNA: TGTGCCAGCAGCTTAGAGGCTAGCGGGGTCTACGAGCAGTACTTC

J: TRBJ2-7
size: -
D: -
length: 17
V: TRBV9
CDR3: CASSVATGKGITYEQYF
DNA: TGTGCCAGCAGCGTAGCTACAGGGAAGGGGATTACCTACGAGCAGTACTTC

J: TRBJ1-1
size: -
D: TRBD1
length: 14
V: TRBV11-2
CDR3: CASSGGQGRFEAFF
DNA: TGTGCCAGCAGCGGGGGACAGGGTCGTTTTGAAGCTTTCTTT

J: TRBJ1-6
size: few
D: -
length: 16
V: TRBV4-1
CDR3: CASSQDSYSYNSPLHF
DNA: TGCGCCAGCAGCCAAGACAGTTACTCCTATAATTCACCCCTCCACTTT

J: TRBJ2-7
size: -
D: TRBD2
length: 14
V: TRBV3-1/TRBV3-2
CDR3: CASQRLAGAYEQYF
DNA: TGTGCCAGCCAGAGACTAGCGGGTGCCTACGAGCAGTACTTC

J: TRBJ2-7
size: -
D: TRBD2
length: 14
V: TRBV7-7
CDR3: CASSPTSGFYEQYF
DNA: TGTGCCAGCAGCCCGACTAGCGGCTTCTACGAGCAGTACTTC

J: TRBJ1-2
size: -
D: -
length: 14
V: TRBV28
CDR3: CASSTQREGSGYTF
DNA: TGTGCCAGCAGCACCCAGAGGGAGGGTAGTGGCTACACCTTC

J: TRBJ2-7
size: -
D: TRBD1
length: 16
V: TRBV11-1
CDR3: CASSSRVPGQVSEQYF
DNA: TGTGCCAGCAGCTCACGAGTACCTGGACAGGTCTCCGAGCAGTACTTC

J: TRBJ2-1
size: -
D: -
length: 15
V: TRBV4-1
CDR3: CASSQLMTGYNEQFF
DNA: TGCGCCAGCAGCCAACTGATGACAGGCTACAATGAGCAGTTCTTC

J: TRBJ1-1
size: -
D: TRBD1
length: 12
V: TRBV6-5
CDR3: CASSTNRGEAFF
DNA: TGTGCCAGCAGTACTAACAGGGGTGAAGCTTTCTTT

J: TRBJ1-2
size: -
D: -
length: 15
V: TRBV27
CDR3: CASRVSTEWYYGYTF
DNA: TGTGCCAGCAGGGTTTCGACAGAGTGGTACTATGGCTACACCTTC

J: TRBJ1-1
size: -
D: TRBD1
length: 17
V: TRBV5-1
CDR3: CASSLFWDRGQITEAFF
DNA: TGCGCCAGCAGCTTATTCTGGGACAGGGGACAGATCACTGAAGCTTTCTTT

J: TRBJ2-7
size: -
D: TRBD2
length: 18
V: TRBV5-1
CDR3: CASSLGLAGGDRIYEQYF
DNA: TGCGCCAGCAGCTTGGGGCTAGCGGGAGGGGATCGGATATACGAGCAGTACTTC

J: TRBJ1-2
size: -
D: -
length: 13
V: TRBV11-2
CDR3: CASSLVQGAGYTF
DNA: TGTGCCAGCAGCTTAGTCCAGGGTGCTGGCTACACCTTC

J: TRBJ2-5
size: -
D: -
length: 15
V: TRBV7-9
CDR3: CASSLAQGRQETQYF
DNA: TGTGCCAGCAGCTTAGCGCAGGGTAGACAAGAGACCCAGTACTTC

J: TRBJ1-2
size: -
D: TRBD1
length: 15
V: TRBV28
CDR3: CASSSLTGTAYGYTF
DNA: TGTGCCAGCAGTTCCCTGACCGGGACAGCTTATGGCTACACCTTC

J: TRBJ2-7
size: -
D: -
length: 14
V: TRBV14
CDR3: CARGAGISPYEQYF
DNA: TGTGCCAGGGGGGCCGGGATTTCTCCCTACGAGCAGTACTTC

J: TRBJ1-3
size: -
D: TRBD1
length: 18
V: TRBV7-8
CDR3: CASSLQPPGTGAGNTIYF
DNA: TGTGCCAGCAGCCTACAACCACCCGGGACAGGGGCAGGAAACACCATATATTTT

J: TRBJ2-3
size: -
D: -
length: 14
V: TRBV24-1
CDR3: CATSAFGSTDTQYF
DNA: TGTGCCACCAGTGCCTTCGGGAGCACAGATACGCAGTATTTT

J: TRBJ2-7
size: -
D: TRBD2
length: 15
V: TRBV5-6
CDR3: CASSLAGGAAYEQYF
DNA: TGTGCCAGCAGCTTGGCGGGAGGGGCCGCGTACGAGCAGTACTTC

J: TRBJ2-7
size: -
D: TRBD2
length: 16
V: TRBV2
CDR3: CASSDVGTSASYEQYF
DNA: TGTGCCAGCAGTGATGTGGGGACTAGCGCCTCCTACGAGCAGTACTTC

J: TRBJ2-7
size: once
D: -
length: 17
V: TRBV7-6
CDR3: CASSLKGRRSGAYEQYF
DNA: TGTGCCAGCAGCTTAAAGGGAAGACGCTCAGGGGCCTACGAGCAGTACTTC

J: TRBJ1-3
size: -
D: TRBD1
length: 15
V: TRBV5-6
CDR3: CASSYGTGGGNTIYF
DNA: TGTGCCAGCAGCTACGGGACAGGGGGCGGAAACACCATATATTTT

J: TRBJ1-2
size: -
D: -
length: 15
V: TRBV30
CDR3: CAWFMREDGRYGYTF
DNA: TGTGCCTGGTTCATGCGGGAGGACGGGCGCTATGGCTACACCTTC

J: TRBJ1-2
size: -
D: -
length: 16
V: TRBV6-1
CDR3: CASSVPGHLRSYGYTF
DNA: TGTGCCAGCAGTGTCCCGGGACACCTTAGGAGCTATGGCTACACCTTC

J: TRBJ1-2
size: -
D: -
length: 11
V: TRBV6-5
CDR3: CASSSSYGYTF
DNA: TGTGCCAGCAGTTCTTCTTATGGCTACACCTTC

J: TRBJ1-5
size: -
D: -
length: 13
V: TRBV5-1
CDR3: CASSSSVDQPQHF
DNA: TGCGCCAGCAGCTCCTCGGTGGATCAGCCCCAGCATTTT

J: TRBJ1-5
size: -
D: -
length: 16
V: TRBV5-6
CDR3: CASSEKTGYSNQPQHF
DNA: TGTGCCAGCAGTGAAAAGACAGGATATAGCAATCAGCCCCAGCATTTT

J: TRBJ2-7
size: -
D: TRBD2
length: 16
V: TRBV2
CDR3: CASSPGTSGVRYEQYF
DNA: TGTGCCAGCAGCCCCGGGACTAGCGGGGTTAGGTACGAGCAGTACTTC

J: TRBJ2-7
size: -
D: TRBD2
length: 15
V: TRBV28
CDR3: CASSLLTSGFYEQYF
DNA: TGTGCCAGCAGTTTATTAACTAGCGGGTTCTACGAGCAGTACTTC

J: TRBJ1-3
size: -
D: TRBD1
length: 16
V: TRBV28
CDR3: CASSLQDRVPGNTIYF
DNA: TGTGCCAGCAGTTTACAGGACAGGGTTCCTGGAAACACCATATATTTT

J: TRBJ2-5
size: -
D: TRBD2
length: 16
V: TRBV6-6
CDR3: CASSTTAPSGIETQYF
DNA: TGTGCCAGCAGCACTACCGCGCCTAGCGGCATTGAGACCCAGTACTTC

J: TRBJ2-5
size: few
D: TRBD2
length: 15
V: TRBV6-4
CDR3: CASSEASGSQETQYF
DNA: TGTGCCAGCAGTGAAGCTAGCGGTTCCCAAGAGACCCAGTACTTC

J: TRBJ1-1
size: -
D: -
length: 11
V: TRBV20-1
CDR3: CSARDHGEAFF
DNA: TGCAGTGCTAGAGATCACGGTGAAGCTTTCTTT

J: TRBJ1-2
size: -
D: TRBD1
length: 12
V: TRBV10-2
CDR3: CASRQGIYGYTF
DNA: TGCGCCAGCAGACAGGGGATCTATGGCTACACCTTC

J: TRBJ2-7
size: -
D: -
length: 16
V: TRBV6-1
CDR3: CASSEANLAHTYEQYF
DNA: TGTGCCAGCAGTGAAGCGAATCTAGCCCATACCTACGAGCAGTACTTC

J: TRBJ1-2
size: -
D: -
length: 17
V: TRBV5-1
CDR3: CASSLHGEGSQHYGYTF
DNA: TGCGCCAGCAGCCTCCACGGGGAGGGGAGCCAACACTATGGCTACACCTTC

J: TRBJ1-2
size: -
D: -
length: 13
V: TRBV7-9
CDR3: CASTLQSGYGYTF
DNA: TGTGCCAGCACCTTACAGAGCGGCTATGGCTACACCTTC

J: TRBJ1-5
size: few
D: -
length: 13
V: TRBV7-2
CDR3: CASSLENRKPQHF
DNA: TGTGCCAGCAGCTTAGAGAACAGGAAGCCCCAGCATTTT

J: TRBJ1-2
size: -
D: TRBD1
length: 13
V: TRBV5-6
CDR3: CASKTDRAGGYTF
DNA: TGTGCCAGCAAGACGGACAGGGCGGGGGGCTACACCTTC